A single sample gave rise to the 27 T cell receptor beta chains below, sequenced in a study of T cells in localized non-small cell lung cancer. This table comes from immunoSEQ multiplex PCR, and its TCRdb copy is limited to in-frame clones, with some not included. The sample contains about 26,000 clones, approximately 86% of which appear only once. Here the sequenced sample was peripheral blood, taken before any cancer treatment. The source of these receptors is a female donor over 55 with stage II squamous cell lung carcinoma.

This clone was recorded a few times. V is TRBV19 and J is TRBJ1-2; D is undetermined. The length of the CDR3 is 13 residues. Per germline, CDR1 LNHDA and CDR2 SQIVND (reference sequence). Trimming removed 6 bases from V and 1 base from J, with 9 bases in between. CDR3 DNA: TGTGCCAGTAGAGGACCGCTTAACTATGGCTACACCTTC. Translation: CASRGPLNYGYTF.

CDR3 in amino acids: CASRQALGTEAFF. The CDR3 region has the DNA TGTGCCAGCAGACAGGCCTTGGGCACTGAAGCTTTCTTT. The chain employs TRBV6-5 and TRBJ1-1, with D perhaps matching TRBD1 (5 bases). Per the germline V gene, CDR1 is MNHEY and CDR2 is SVGAGI. There are 13 residues in the CDR3. V was clipped by 6 bases and J by 4 bases, with 12 bases between them.

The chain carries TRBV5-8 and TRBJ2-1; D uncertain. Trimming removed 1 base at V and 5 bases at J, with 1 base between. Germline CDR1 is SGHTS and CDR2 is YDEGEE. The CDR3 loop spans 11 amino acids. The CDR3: CASSLHNEQFF. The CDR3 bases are TGTGCCAGCAGCTTGCACAATGAGCAGTTCTTC.

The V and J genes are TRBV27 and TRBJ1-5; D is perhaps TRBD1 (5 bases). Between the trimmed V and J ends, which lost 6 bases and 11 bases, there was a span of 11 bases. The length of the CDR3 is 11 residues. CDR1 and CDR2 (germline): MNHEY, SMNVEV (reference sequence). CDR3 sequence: CASRGGLTQHF. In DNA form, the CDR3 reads TGTGCCAGCAGGGGGGGGTTGACCCAGCATTTT.

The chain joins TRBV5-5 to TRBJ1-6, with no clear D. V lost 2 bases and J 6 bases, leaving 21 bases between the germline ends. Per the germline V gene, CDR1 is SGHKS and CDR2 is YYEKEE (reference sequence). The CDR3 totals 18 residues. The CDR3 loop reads CASSLTKGSMGSNSPLHF. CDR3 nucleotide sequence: TGTGCCAGCAGCTTAACGAAGGGAAGTATGGGAAGTAATTCACCCCTCCACTTT.

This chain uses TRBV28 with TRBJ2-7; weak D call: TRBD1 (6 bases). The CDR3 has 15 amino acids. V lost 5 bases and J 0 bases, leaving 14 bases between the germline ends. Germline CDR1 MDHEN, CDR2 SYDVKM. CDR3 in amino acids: CASSQIGQSSYEQYF. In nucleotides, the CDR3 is TGTGCCAGCAGTCAGATAGGACAGAGCTCCTACGAGCAGTACTTC.

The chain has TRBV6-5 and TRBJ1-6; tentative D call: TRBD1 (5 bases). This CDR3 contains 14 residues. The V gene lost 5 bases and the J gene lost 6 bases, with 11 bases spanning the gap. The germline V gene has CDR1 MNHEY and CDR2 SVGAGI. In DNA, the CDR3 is TGTGCCAGCAGTCTAGACAGATCTAATTCACCCCTCCACTTT. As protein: CASSLDRSNSPLHF.

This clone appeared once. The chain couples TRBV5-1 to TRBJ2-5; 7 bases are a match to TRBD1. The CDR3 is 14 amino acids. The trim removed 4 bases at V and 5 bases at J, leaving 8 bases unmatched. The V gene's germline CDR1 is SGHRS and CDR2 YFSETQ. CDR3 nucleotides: TGCGCCAGCAGCCCAGGGGGTTCTGGGGAGACCCAGTACTTC. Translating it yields CASSPGGSGETQYF.

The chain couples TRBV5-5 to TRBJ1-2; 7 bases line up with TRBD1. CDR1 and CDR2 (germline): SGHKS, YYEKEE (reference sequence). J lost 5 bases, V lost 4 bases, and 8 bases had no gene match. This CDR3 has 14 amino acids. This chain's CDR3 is CASSPGTAIYGYTF. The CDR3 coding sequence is TGTGCCAGCAGCCCCGGGACAGCTATTTATGGCTACACCTTC.

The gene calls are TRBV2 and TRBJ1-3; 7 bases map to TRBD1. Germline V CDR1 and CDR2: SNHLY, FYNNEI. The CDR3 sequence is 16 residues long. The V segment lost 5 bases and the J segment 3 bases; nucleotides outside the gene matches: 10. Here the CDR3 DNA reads TGTGCCAGCAGTCTAGGACAGGTATCTGTTGGAAACACCATATATTTT. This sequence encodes CASSLGQVSVGNTIYF.

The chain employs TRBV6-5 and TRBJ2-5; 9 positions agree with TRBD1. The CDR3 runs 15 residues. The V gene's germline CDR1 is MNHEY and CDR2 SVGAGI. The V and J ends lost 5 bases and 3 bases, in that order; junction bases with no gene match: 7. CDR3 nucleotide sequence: TGTGCCAGCAGTCCCACAGGGGGCGGTGAAGAGACCCAGTACTTC. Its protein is CASSPTGGGEETQYF.

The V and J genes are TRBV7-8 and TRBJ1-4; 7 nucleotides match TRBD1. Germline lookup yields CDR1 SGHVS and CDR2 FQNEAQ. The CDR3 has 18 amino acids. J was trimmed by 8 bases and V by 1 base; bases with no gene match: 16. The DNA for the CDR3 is TGTGCCAGCAGCTTAGAGCGGCAGGGGGGAGAGGGAAACGAAAAACTGTTTTTT. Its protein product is CASSLERQGGEGNEKLFF. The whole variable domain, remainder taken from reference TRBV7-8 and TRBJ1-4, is GAGVSQSPRYKVAKRGQDVALRCDPISGHVSLFWYQQALGQGPEFLTYFQNEAQLDKSGLPSDRFFAERPEGSVSTLKIQRTQQEDSAVYLCASSLERQGGEGNEKLFFGSGTQLSVL.

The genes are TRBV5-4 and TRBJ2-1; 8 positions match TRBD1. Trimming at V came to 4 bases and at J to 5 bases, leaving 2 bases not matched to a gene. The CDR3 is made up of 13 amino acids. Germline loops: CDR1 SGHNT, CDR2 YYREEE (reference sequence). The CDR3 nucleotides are TGTGCCAGCAGCCCGGGACAGGACAATGAGCAGTTCTTC. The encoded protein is CASSPGQDNEQFF.

The CDR3 sequence: CASIQRNTEAFF. CDR3 in DNA: TGTGCCAGTATACAGCGGAACACTGAAGCTTTCTTT. V usage is TRBV19 and J usage is TRBJ1-1; D not resolved. Germline loops: CDR1 LNHDA, CDR2 SQIVND (reference sequence). V was cut by 7 bases and J by 1 base, with 7 bases left in between. The CDR3 totals 12 residues. The full variable domain, its missing parts supplied by reference TRBV19 and TRBJ1-1, is DGGITQSPKYLFRKEGQNVTLSCEQNLNHDAMYWYRQDPGQGLRLIYYSQIVNDFQKGDIAEGYSVSREKKESFPLTVTSAQKNPTAFYLCASIQRNTEAFFGQGTRLTVV.

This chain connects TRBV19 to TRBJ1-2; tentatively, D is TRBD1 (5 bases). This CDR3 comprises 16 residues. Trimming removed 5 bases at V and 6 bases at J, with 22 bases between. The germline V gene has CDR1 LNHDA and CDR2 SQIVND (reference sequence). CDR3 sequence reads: CASSAPGTQGSHGYTF. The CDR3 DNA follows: TGTGCCAGTAGTGCCCCCGGGACCCAGGGATCTCATGGCTACACCTTC.

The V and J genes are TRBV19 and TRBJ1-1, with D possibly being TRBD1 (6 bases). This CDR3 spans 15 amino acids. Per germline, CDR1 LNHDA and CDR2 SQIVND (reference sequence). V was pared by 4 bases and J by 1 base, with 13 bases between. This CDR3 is CASSTLWTENTEAFF. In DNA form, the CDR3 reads TGTGCCAGTAGTACTCTCTGGACAGAGAACACTGAAGCTTTCTTT.

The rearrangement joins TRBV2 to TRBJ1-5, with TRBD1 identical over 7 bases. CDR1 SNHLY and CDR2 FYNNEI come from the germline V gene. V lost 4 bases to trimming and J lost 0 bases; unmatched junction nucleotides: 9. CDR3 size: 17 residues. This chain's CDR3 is CASSGQGSGISNQPQHF. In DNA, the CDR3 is TGTGCCAGCAGTGGACAGGGCTCGGGAATTAGCAATCAGCCCCAGCATTTT.

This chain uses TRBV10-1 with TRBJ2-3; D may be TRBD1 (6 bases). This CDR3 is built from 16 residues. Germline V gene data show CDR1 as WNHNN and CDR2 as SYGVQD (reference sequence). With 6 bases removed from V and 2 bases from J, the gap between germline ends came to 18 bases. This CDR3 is CASSPDDRWFTDTQYF. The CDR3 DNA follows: TGCGCCAGCAGCCCCGACGACAGGTGGTTCACAGATACGCAGTATTTT.

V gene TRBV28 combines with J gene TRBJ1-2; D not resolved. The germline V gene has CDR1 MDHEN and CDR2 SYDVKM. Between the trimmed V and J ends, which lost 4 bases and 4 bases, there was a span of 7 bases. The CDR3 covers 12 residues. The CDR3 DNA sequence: TGTGCCAGCAGTTCTCAGCGCTATGGCTACACCTTC. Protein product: CASSSQRYGYTF.

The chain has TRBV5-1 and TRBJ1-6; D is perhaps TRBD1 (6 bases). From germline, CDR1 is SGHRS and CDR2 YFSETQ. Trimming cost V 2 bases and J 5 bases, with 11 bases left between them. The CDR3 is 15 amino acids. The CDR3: CASSFGQYDNSPLHF. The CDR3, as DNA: TGCGCCAGCAGCTTCGGACAGTACGATAATTCACCCCTCCACTTT.

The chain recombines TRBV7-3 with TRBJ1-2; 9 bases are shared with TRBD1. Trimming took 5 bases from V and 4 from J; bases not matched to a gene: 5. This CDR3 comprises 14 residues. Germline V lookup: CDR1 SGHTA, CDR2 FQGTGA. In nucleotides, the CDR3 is TGTGCCAGCAGCCCAACGGGACAGGGCTATGGCTACACCTTC. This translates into CASSPTGQGYGYTF.

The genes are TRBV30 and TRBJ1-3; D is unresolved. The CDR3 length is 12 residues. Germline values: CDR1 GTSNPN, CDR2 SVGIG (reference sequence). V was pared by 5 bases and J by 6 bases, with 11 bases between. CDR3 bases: TGTGCCTGGGTCGGATGGGCAAACACCATATATTTT. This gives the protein CAWVGWANTIYF.

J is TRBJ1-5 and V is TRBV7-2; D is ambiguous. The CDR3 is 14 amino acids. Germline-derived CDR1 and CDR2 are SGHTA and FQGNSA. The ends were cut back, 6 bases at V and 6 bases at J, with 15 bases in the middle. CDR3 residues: CASRSGVVGQPQHF. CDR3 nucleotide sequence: TGTGCCAGCAGATCTGGGGTGGTCGGTCAGCCCCAGCATTTT. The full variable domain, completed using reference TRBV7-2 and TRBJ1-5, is GAGVSQSPSNKVTEKGKDVELRCDPISGHTALYWYRQSLGQGLEFLIYFQGNSAPDKSGLPSDRFSAERTGGSVSTLTIQRTQQEDSAVYLCASRSGVVGQPQHFGDGTRLSIL.

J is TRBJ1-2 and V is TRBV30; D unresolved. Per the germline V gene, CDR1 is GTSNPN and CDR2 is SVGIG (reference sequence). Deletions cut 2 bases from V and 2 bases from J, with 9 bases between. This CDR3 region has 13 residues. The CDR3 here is CAWSPPGNYGYTF. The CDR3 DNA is TGTGCCTGGAGTCCCCCGGGGAACTATGGCTACACCTTC.

The CDR3 protein is CASSGQGYNSPLHF. DNA for the CDR3: TGCGCCAGCTCCGGACAGGGGTATAATTCACCCCTCCACTTT. The rearrangement joins TRBV4-3 to TRBJ1-6; 9 bases fit TRBD1. J lost 4 bases, V lost 8 bases, and 3 bases had no gene match. The CDR3 consists of 14 residues. The V gene's germline CDR1 is LGHNA and CDR2 YSLEER.

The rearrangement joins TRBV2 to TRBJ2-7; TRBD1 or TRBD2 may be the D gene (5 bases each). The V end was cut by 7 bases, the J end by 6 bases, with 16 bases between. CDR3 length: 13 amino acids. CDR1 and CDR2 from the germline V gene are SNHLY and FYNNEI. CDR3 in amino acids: CASTPGPWVEQYF. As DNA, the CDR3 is TGTGCCAGCACTCCGGGACCCTGGGTCGAGCAGTACTTC.

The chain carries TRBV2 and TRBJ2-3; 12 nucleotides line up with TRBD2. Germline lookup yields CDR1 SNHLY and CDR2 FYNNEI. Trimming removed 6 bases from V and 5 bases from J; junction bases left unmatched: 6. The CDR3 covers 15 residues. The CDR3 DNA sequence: TGTGCCAGCAGGCCTAGCGGGAGGGCCCGAGATACGCAGTATTTT. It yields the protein CASRPSGRARDTQYF.